This T cell receptor (beta chain) is drawn from a study of blood T cell repertoires in COVID-19. Looking at the study overall: PBMCs, B-cell-depleted T cells, or T cells provided the cDNA or gDNA that made up the material.

V shed 8 bases, J shed 7 bases, and the junction held 9 bases outside the gene matches. The CDR3 is 16 residues long. In germline, CDR1 is MNHNY, CDR2 SVGAGI (reference sequence). The method was immunoSEQ multiplex PCR; TCRdb's version includes in-frame clones alone and lacks a portion of them. Here the sample spans approximately 250,000 clones, around 85% being singletons. The TCR comes from a woman in her sixties with active or convalescent COVID-19. The chain recombines TRBV6-6 with TRBJ1-6; 12 bases fit TRBD1. The sample consisted of peripheral blood. CDR3 protein: CASADPGQGANSPLHF. The CDR3 DNA sequence: TGTGCCAGCGCCGACCCGGGACAGGGGGCGAATTCACCCCTCCACTTT.